This TCR beta chain was identified during a study of Ad26.COV2.S vaccination and SARS-CoV-2 variants. CDR3 size: 16 residues. Unmatched junction bases numbered 11, after V lost 5 bases and J lost 3 bases. Germline CDR1 and CDR2: MNHEY and SVGEGT. Regarding treatment: some 20 received Ad26.COV2.S at low or high dose, single or two shots; five or six received placebo; per-sample allocation not given. It was on day 63 after the first vaccine or placebo injection that samples were taken. This clone was seen repeatedly, ten times or more. Some clones are missing from TCRdb's copy, which holds only in-frame ones; the method was immunoSEQ multiplex PCR. The table includes about 350,000 clones, roughly 90% detected once.

This sequence was found in a person between 18 and 60 years old who received the Ad26.COV2.S COVID-19 vaccine or a placebo. This chain uses TRBV6-2 or TRBV6-3 with TRBJ2-7; 9 bases are a match to TRBD1. The material sequenced was peripheral blood, taken in a trial of Ad26.COV2.S vaccine versus placebo. CDR3 residues: CASSQYPGQGDYEQYF. The DNA of the CDR3 is TGTGCCAGCAGTCAATATCCGGGACAGGGAGACTACGAGCAGTACTTC.